Below, one T cell receptor beta chain is given with its context. Its specificity is unknown. The sample originates from a study of cytomegalovirus exposure and HLA in healthy donors. A multiplex PCR was run with 60 Vbeta primers and 13 Jbeta primers. Using immunoSEQ multiplex PCR, the repertoire was profiled, and TCRdb retains in-frame clones only, with some absent. The data show about 160,000 clones, 75% to 90% seen once. Regarding the study as a whole: Analysis was carried out at a later point, and it linked a missense DCLRE1C variant to TCR beta V- and J-gene trimming.

The CDR3 is 12 amino acids. Germline CDR1 reads GTSNPN; CDR2 reads SVGIG (reference sequence). Trimming cost V 6 bases and J 3 bases, with 11 bases left between them. This sequence originates from a man aged 30-40 years in good health and CMV-seronegative. Sequenced: PBMCs. V is TRBV30 and J is TRBJ2-5; weak D call: TRBD2 (5 bases). In DNA, the CDR3 is TGTGCCTGTTCCCCCGGGGAAGAGACCCAGTACTTC. It is translated as CACSPGEETQYF.